This TCR beta chain was identified during a study of Ad26.COV2.S vaccination and SARS-CoV-2 variants. Across the whole study: Ad26.COV2.S shots went into the muscle once or twice, 56 days apart.

Germline trimming cut 4 bases from V and 4 bases from J; bases unmatched to any gene: 8. The germline V gene has CDR1 SGHAT and CDR2 FQDESV (reference sequence). This CDR3 has 16 amino acids. Stated treatment: 19 received Ad26.COV2.S at low or high dose, single or two shots; a few received placebo; per-sample allocation not given. The samples date from day 63 after the first vaccine or placebo injection. The method was immunoSEQ multiplex PCR; TCRdb's version includes in-frame clones alone and lacks a portion of them. The data show about 420,000 clones, 88% seen once. The gene calls are TRBV11-1 and TRBJ2-4; 9 bases line up with TRBD1. Material: peripheral blood, obtained in a trial of Ad26.COV2.S vaccine versus placebo. This clonotype originated in a person between 18 and 59 years old who received the Ad26.COV2.S COVID-19 vaccine or a placebo. CDR3 DNA: TGTGCCAGCAGCTCATTTTCCGGGACAGGGAAAAACATTCAGTACTTC. Translated, it gives CASSSFSGTGKNIQYF.